Below are 26 T cell receptor beta chains sequenced from a single sample in a study of shared clonotypes between healthy human individuals (TCRdb year 2020). The library was produced with the immunoSEQ multiplex PCR assay. Drawn from immuneACCESS, this table holds only the in-frame rearrangements with V and J called that TCRdb kept. Clones are partly lost; checked studies trace under half to an unresolved V gene and leave the rest unexplained. This sample has roughly 320,000 clones in its table, and around 86% of those were observed once. The ten largest make up about 17% of the sample. Sequencing was done on a sample of memory CD8+ T cells sorted from blood. The sample's cell subset or site label, in plain terms: CD45RO+ cells pooled with CCR7-negative TemRA cells. Receptors were obtained from a man between 18 and 35 years old in good health.

This clone was counted once. The chain couples TRBV13 to TRBJ2-7; 12 bases match TRBD2. Germline CDR1 reads PRHDT; CDR2 reads FYEKMQ (reference sequence). V shed 4 bases, J shed 0 bases, and the junction held 7 bases outside the gene matches. The CDR3 is made up of 17 amino acids. The CDR3 loop reads CASSYGTSGLSSYEQYF. CDR3 coding DNA: TGTGCCAGCAGCTATGGGACTAGCGGGTTGAGCTCCTACGAGCAGTACTTC.

The rearrangement joins TRBV5-1 to TRBJ1-1, with D unresolved. Trimming shortened V by 2 bases and J by 0 bases, and 5 bases separated the two germline ends. This CDR3 is 13 amino acids long. From germline, CDR1 is SGHRS and CDR2 YFSETQ. CDR3 region: CASSFEMNTEAFF. Written as DNA, the CDR3 is TGCGCCAGCAGCTTTGAGATGAACACTGAAGCTTTCTTT.

The chain joins TRBV4-3 to TRBJ2-1; TRBD2 might be the D (6 bases). Germline V CDR1 and CDR2: LGHNA, YSLEER. The CDR3 totals 18 residues. The ends were cut back, 0 bases at V and 0 bases at J, with 15 bases in the middle. The CDR3: CASSQEWGIGSSYNEQFF. CDR3 in DNA: TGCGCCAGCAGCCAAGAATGGGGGATCGGGAGCTCCTACAATGAGCAGTTCTTC.

The gene calls are TRBV2 and TRBJ2-5; tentatively, D is TRBD1 (6 bases). Germline lookup yields CDR1 SNHLY and CDR2 FYNNEI. This CDR3 region has 14 residues. Trimming pared 4 bases from V and 0 bases from J, leaving 9 bases between. The CDR3 protein is CASSGRTDQETQYF. CDR3 nucleotides: TGTGCCAGCAGTGGACGGACAGACCAAGAGACCCAGTACTTC.

The rearrangement uses TRBV10-2 and TRBJ2-7, with 7 bases aligning to TRBD2. Germline V gene sequence: CDR1 WSHSY, CDR2 SAAADI. J was trimmed by 7 bases and V by 3 bases; bases with no gene match: 3. The length of the CDR3 is 12 residues. The CDR3, as DNA: TGCGCCAGCAGTGACATCGGGGGGGAGCAGTACTTC. Translating gives CASSDIGGEQYF.

The V gene is TRBV4-1, the J gene TRBJ2-1; the D gene is possibly TRBD1 (6 bases). V was shortened by 3 bases and J by 0 bases, with 9 bases between the two germline ends. Germline assignment: CDR1 MGHRA and CDR2 YSYEKL. The length of the CDR3 is 15 residues. CDR3 sequence: CASSHDRSSYNEQFF. CDR3 bases: TGCGCCAGCAGCCATGACAGGAGCTCCTACAATGAGCAGTTCTTC.

A single count supports this clone. The gene calls are TRBV2 and TRBJ2-3; D unresolved. Per the germline V gene, CDR1 is SNHLY and CDR2 is FYNNEI. CDR3 size: 15 residues. Trimming took 3 bases from V and 0 from J, leaving 10 bases between them. This chain's CDR3 is CASSETGLSTDTQYF. The DNA for the CDR3 is TGTGCCAGCAGTGAGACGGGTCTTAGCACAGATACGCAGTATTTT.

On this clone: Other DNA sequences within the sample encode an identical CDR3. The chain combines TRBV5-1 with TRBJ1-5; D gene ambiguous. Germline V gene data show CDR1 as SGHRS and CDR2 as YFSETQ. The CDR3 length is 13 residues. The germline V and J ends were trimmed by 0 bases and 5 bases, with 6 bases remaining between them. The CDR3 here is CASSLGGYQPQHF. CDR3 bases: TGCGCCAGCAGCTTGGGTGGTTATCAGCCCCAGCATTTT.

J is TRBJ1-2 and V is TRBV27; 9 bases map to TRBD1. V gave up 5 bases and J gave up 4 bases; unmatched junction bases: 5. The germline gives CDR1 MNHEY, CDR2 SMNVEV (reference sequence). The CDR3 has 14 amino acids. The CDR3 nucleotides read TGTGCCAGCAGTCCTGGGACAGGGTCCTATGGCTACACCTTC. It is translated as CASSPGTGSYGYTF.

The CDR3 nucleotides read TGTGCCAGCAGCGAGGGGGAACGGAGTCAGCCCCAGCATTTT. Translation gives CASSEGERSQPQHF. The chain combines TRBV9 with TRBJ1-5, with a tentative D call TRBD1 (6 bases). Trimming removed 3 bases at V and 6 bases at J, with 13 bases between. Germline V gene lookup returns CDR1 SGDLS and CDR2 YYNGEE. This CDR3 has 14 residues.

This clone was counted between two and nine times. The CDR3: CASSLGGLAASYEQYF. CDR3 nucleotides: TGTGCCAGCAGCTTAGGTGGACTAGCGGCCTCCTACGAGCAGTACTTC. The J gene is TRBJ2-7, the V gene TRBV13; TRBD2 aligns across 10 bases. Unmatched junction bases numbered 2, after V lost 0 bases and J lost 0 bases. This CDR3 is 16 amino acids long. The germline CDR1 and CDR2 sequences are PRHDT and FYEKMQ (reference sequence).

The chain combines TRBV6-5 with TRBJ2-1; D is unresolved. The CDR3 totals 16 residues. Deletions cut 0 bases from V and 10 bases from J, with 19 bases between. Per the germline V gene, CDR1 is MNHEY and CDR2 is SVGAGI. CDR3 protein: CASSYSIGQLASEQFF. CDR3 sequence (DNA): TGTGCCAGCAGTTACTCGATCGGGCAACTGGCATCGGAGCAGTTCTTC.

CDR3 region: CASSHPGQGPYEQYF. CDR3 nucleotide sequence: TGTGCCAGCAGCCACCCGGGACAGGGCCCCTACGAGCAGTACTTC. The genes are TRBV27 and TRBJ2-7, with TRBD1 matching over 9 bases. The CDR3 covers 15 residues. V shed 6 bases and J 2 bases; nucleotides not matched to a gene: 8. Germline loops: CDR1 MNHEY, CDR2 SMNVEV (reference sequence).

This chain uses TRBV28 with TRBJ1-6, with 8 bases fitting TRBD1. V lost 5 bases to trimming and J lost 8 bases; unmatched junction nucleotides: 11. CDR3 size: 16 residues. Germline V gives CDR1 MDHEN, CDR2 SYDVKM. CDR3 in DNA: TGTGCCAGCAGTACAGGGGGTGAGGCGGGGTATTCACCCCTCCACTTT. This sequence encodes CASSTGGEAGYSPLHF.

A remark on this clone: At the DNA level, this CDR3 is encoded by other sequences in the same sample as well. The chain carries TRBV29-1 and TRBJ1-1; a possible D gene is TRBD1 (5 bases). Germline loops: CDR1 SQVTM, CDR2 ANQGSEA. V lost 0 bases and J lost 4, with 12 bases in between. CDR3 length: 14 residues. CDR3 DNA sequence: TGCAGCGTTGAAGATCTTGGGCAGGGCACTGAAGCTTTCTTT. Its protein product is CSVEDLGQGTEAFF.

This clone was detected only once. The V call is TRBV4-1, the J call TRBJ2-2; D perhaps matches TRBD1 (5 bases). V shed 4 bases and J shed 6 bases, with 12 bases lying between them. Germline V gene lookup returns CDR1 MGHRA and CDR2 YSYEKL. CDR3 length: 14 residues. This chain's CDR3 is CASSPDSIPGELFF. Written as DNA, the CDR3 is TGCGCCAGCAGCCCTGACAGTATACCCGGGGAGCTGTTTTTT.

This clone is medium-sized in the sample. The chain employs TRBV19 and TRBJ2-5; TRBD2 aligns across 7 bases. The CDR3 spans 14 residues. The trim removed 5 bases at V and 5 bases at J, leaving 8 bases unmatched. The germline V gene has CDR1 LNHDA and CDR2 SQIVND (reference sequence). The CDR3 loop reads CASSGLRERETQYF. The CDR3 DNA follows: TGTGCCAGTAGTGGTTTGCGGGAGAGGGAGACCCAGTACTTC. Supplemented by reference TRBV19 and TRBJ2-5, the full variable domain reads DGGITQSPKYLFRKEGQNVTLSCEQNLNHDAMYWYRQDPGQGLRLIYYSQIVNDFQKGDIAEGYSVSREKKESFPLTVTSAQKNPTAFYLCASSGLRERETQYFGPGTRLLVL.

CDR3 nucleotide sequence: TGTGCCAGCAGCTCTAGCGGGAGGGGCACAGATACGCAGTATTTT. The encoded protein is CASSSSGRGTDTQYF. The chain has TRBV7-6 and TRBJ2-3; 12 bases are shared with TRBD2. J was trimmed by 1 base and V by 4 bases; bases with no gene match: 0. CDR1 SGHVS and CDR2 FNYEAQ come from the germline V gene. There are 15 residues in the CDR3.

The chain uses TRBV2 and TRBJ1-2; D remains unclear. Trimming pared 4 bases from V and 1 base from J, leaving 13 bases between. Germline-derived CDR1 and CDR2 are SNHLY and FYNNEI. The CDR3 covers 15 residues. CDR3 sequence: CASSVSLRSNYGYTF. The CDR3 region has the DNA TGTGCCAGCAGTGTTAGTTTGAGGAGTAACTATGGCTACACCTTC.

This sequence joins TRBV5-1 and TRBJ1-6; D is uncertain. Germline loops: CDR1 SGHRS, CDR2 YFSETQ. V was clipped by 2 bases and J by 9 bases, with 6 bases between them. The CDR3 totals 12 residues. The CDR3 loop is CASSFRGSPLHF. CDR3 in DNA: TGCGCCAGCAGCTTCCGAGGTTCACCCCTCCACTTT.

This chain uses TRBV29-1 with TRBJ2-7, with 7 bases identical to TRBD2. Trimming removed 0 bases from V and 2 bases from J; junction bases left unmatched: 13. Per the germline V gene, CDR1 is SQVTM and CDR2 is ANQGSEA. The CDR3 has 17 amino acids. Written as DNA, the CDR3 is TGCAGCGTTGAAGAGGCTACAACCGGGACTAACCCCTACGAGCAGTACTTC. Its protein is CSVEEATTGTNPYEQYF.

This chain connects TRBV6-4 to TRBJ2-7, with D possibly being TRBD1 (6 bases). CDR3 length equals 15 residues. Germline CDR1 and CDR2: MRHNA and SNTAGT. Trimming pared 6 bases from V and 0 bases from J, leaving 15 bases between. This CDR3 reads CASSANRQDSYEQYF. In nucleotides, the CDR3 is TGTGCCAGCAGCGCAAACAGACAGGACTCCTACGAGCAGTACTTC.

The V call is TRBV4-3, the J call TRBJ1-1, with D tentatively TRBD1 (6 bases). The germline CDR1 and CDR2 sequences are LGHNA and YSLEER. The V end lost 0 bases, the J end lost 4 bases, and 12 bases lay between the germline ends. The CDR3 runs to 15 residues. CDR3 in DNA: TGCGCCAGCAGCCAAGAAACAGGGTTGGTCACTGAAGCTTTCTTT. This encodes CASSQETGLVTEAFF.

The sample holds many counts of this clone. V and J are TRBV6-4 and TRBJ2-2, with a weak D call TRBD2 (6 bases). V was cut by 4 bases and J by 4 bases, with 10 bases left in between. CDR1 is MRHNA and CDR2 is SNTAGT in the germline V gene. This CDR3 contains 14 residues. The CDR3 DNA reads TGTGCCAGCAGTGTGGCTAGCGCCACCGGGGAGCTGTTTTTT. It is translated as CASSVASATGELFF.

The V gene is TRBV4-1, the J gene TRBJ1-1; no clear D. Germline loops: CDR1 MGHRA, CDR2 YSYEKL. V shed 3 bases and J shed 10 bases, with 12 bases lying between them. The CDR3 is made up of 12 amino acids. The chain's CDR3 is CASSQAGKGAFF. The CDR3 DNA follows: TGCGCCAGCAGCCAGGCCGGAAAAGGAGCTTTCTTT.

The gene calls are TRBV2 and TRBJ2-1, with D perhaps TRBD2 (6 bases). V dropped 7 bases and J dropped 6 bases, with 7 bases sitting between them. The CDR3 consists of 11 residues. CDR1 is SNHLY, CDR2 FYNNEI, per germline. The CDR3 nucleotides read TGTGCCAGCACGGAGGGCAATGAGCAGTTCTTC. Protein sequence: CASTEGNEQFF.